These T cell receptor beta chains were read from a single sample in a study of T cell responses to AZD1222 COVID-19 vaccine. Assay used: immunoSEQ multiplex PCR; TCRdb lists only in-frame clones, some missing. Of 150,000 to 200,000 clones listed, around 89% are singletons. The starting material was peripheral blood, obtained on day 0 of AZD1222 vaccination. The origin of the receptors is an adult in good health. Both conserved end residues are part of each CDR3. The D gene is left open where the match is weak. Clone size is stated in some rows and not others, as once, few, many or a class when expanded.

V	D	size	J	DNA	CDR3
TRBV5-4	-	-	TRBJ2-1	TGTGCCAGCAGCTTGGGGGGGCCTAGCTCCTACAATGAGCAGTTCTTC	CASSLGGPSSYNEQFF
TRBV6-5	-	-	TRBJ2-3	TGTGCCAGCAGTTATATGACTAGCACAGATACGCAGTATTTT	CASSYMTSTDTQYF
TRBV7-9	-	once	TRBJ1-2	TGTGCCAGCAGCTTAGCCAGAGACTATGGCTACACCTTC	CASSLARDYGYTF
TRBV28	-	-	TRBJ2-1	TGTGCCAGCCGCTCCGGGGGACGGTACAATGAGCAGTTCTTC	CASRSGGRYNEQFF
TRBV3-1/TRBV3-2	-	-	TRBJ1-5	TGTGCCAGCAGCCAAAACAATGGAGGAGCCCAGCATTTT	CASSQNNGGAQHF
TRBV7-3	-	-	TRBJ2-3	TGTGCCAGCAGCTTATTAACGGGGGCAGATACGCAGTATTTT	CASSLLTGADTQYF
TRBV6-1	-	once	TRBJ1-2	TGTGCCAGCAGTGAAGACAACTATGGCTACACCTTC	CASSEDNYGYTF
TRBV24-1	-	-	TRBJ1-5	TGTGCCACCCAGGACAGACTAAATCAGCCCCAGCATTTT	CATQDRLNQPQHF
TRBV18	-	-	TRBJ2-5	TGTGCCAGCTCACCGGGGCCAGGGGAGACCCAGTACTTC	CASSPGPGETQYF
TRBV27	-	-	TRBJ2-1	TGTGCCAGCAGACTGACTGGCATTTATGAGCAGTTCTTC	CASRLTGIYEQFF
TRBV2	TRBD1	-	TRBJ1-5	TGTGCCAGCAGCGACTCGACAGGGGGCCAACAGCCCCAGCATTTT	CASSDSTGGQQPQHF
TRBV18	-	-	TRBJ1-4	TGTGCCAGCTCACCACGACGGGAGGCCGGTGAAAAACTGTTTTTT	CASSPRREAGEKLFF
TRBV12-3/TRBV12-4	TRBD1	-	TRBJ2-7	TGTGCCAGCAGTGGGACAGGATTCTACGAGCAGTACTTC	CASSGTGFYEQYF
TRBV28	-	-	TRBJ2-5	TGTGCCAGCACCCGGGGTGGGCAGTTCGCTGAGACCCAGTACTTC	CASTRGGQFAETQYF
TRBV27	-	-	TRBJ1-5	TGTGCCAGCAGTTTGGGTGTCGGGCAGCCTCAGCCCCAGCATTTT	CASSLGVGQPQPQHF
TRBV2	TRBD2	-	TRBJ2-7	TGTGCCAGCGAGGGGAGGGAGGGCTCCTACGAGCAGTACTTC	CASEGREGSYEQYF
TRBV19	-	-	TRBJ2-1	TGTGCCAGTAGTTTGGTGACCCTCTCCTACAATGAGCAGTTCTTC	CASSLVTLSYNEQFF
TRBV5-6	-	-	TRBJ2-1	TGTGCCAGCAGCTCCCTGGGACTTCCAGGAGAGTACAATGAGCAGTTCTTC	CASSSLGLPGEYNEQFF
TRBV5-1	-	-	TRBJ2-5	TGCGCCAGCAGCGGAACGGGATCCCACCAAGAGACCCAGTACTTC	CASSGTGSHQETQYF
TRBV5-1	TRBD2	-	TRBJ2-3	TGCGCCAGCAGCTTGGTAGCGGGGGGCCGAGATACGCAGTATTTT	CASSLVAGGRDTQYF
TRBV7-2	-	-	TRBJ1-4	TGTGCCAGCAGCGCCCTGAGGGATGAAAAACTGTTTTTT	CASSALRDEKLFF
TRBV10-3	-	-	TRBJ2-3	TGTGCCATCAGTGAGAGGGTCTTGGGGTACACAGATACGCAGTATTTT	CAISERVLGYTDTQYF
TRBV2	-	-	TRBJ1-4	TGTGCCAGCAGTGGTCTGGCAGGAACTAATGAAAAACTGTTTTTT	CASSGLAGTNEKLFF
TRBV7-6	-	-	TRBJ2-6	TGTGCCAGCAGCTTAGCCCCCGGGACAACCTCTGGGGCCAACGTCCTGACTTTC	CASSLAPGTTSGANVLTF
TRBV29-1	TRBD1	-	TRBJ1-2	TGCAGCGTCGCGGACAGGGGTGTAGCTAACTATGGCTACACCTTC	CSVADRGVANYGYTF
TRBV27	-	-	TRBJ2-3	TGTGCCAGCAGTTCGACTAGGTTGTCGGATACGCAGTATTTT	CASSSTRLSDTQYF
TRBV6-2/TRBV6-3	-	medium-sized	TRBJ1-1	TGTGCCAGCATTTTCTCTGGGGGGCGCACTGAAGCTTTCTTT	CASIFSGGRTEAFF
TRBV6-2/TRBV6-3	-	-	TRBJ2-1	TGTGCCAGCAGTCCCCTCAATGAGCAGTTCTTC	CASSPLNEQFF
TRBV4-3	TRBD2	-	TRBJ2-2	TGCGCCAGCAGCCAAGATAGGGCTAGCGGACCGAACACCGGGGAGCTGTTTTTT	CASSQDRASGPNTGELFF
TRBV19	TRBD2	-	TRBJ2-7	TGTGCCAGTAGTATACTAGCGGTATCCTACGAGCAGTACTTC	CASSILAVSYEQYF
TRBV24-1	-	-	TRBJ1-2	TGTGCCACCAGGGACAGCTATGGCTACACCTTC	CATRDSYGYTF